The TCR beta chain under discussion was sequenced for a study of T cell clonotyping in hematopoietic cell transplantation. Clones were sequenced by immunoSEQ multiplex PCR, and TCRdb holds only the in-frame ones, with some missing. The sample carries 55,000 to 70,000 clones, over 90% recorded once. Sequencing was performed on peripheral blood mononuclear cells. The sequence derives from a man between 50 and 59 years old in good health. Some clones in this sample may be carry-over from other donors' samples.

This CDR3 is CASRGRYNQPQHF. CDR3 sequence (DNA): TGTGCCAGCAGGGGGCGGTACAATCAGCCCCAGCATTTT. V usage is TRBV6-5 and J usage is TRBJ1-5; a weak D match, TRBD1 (5 bases). Germline CDR1 reads MNHEY; CDR2 reads SVGAGI. This CDR3 has 13 residues. With 6 bases removed from V and 3 bases from J, the gap between germline ends came to 9 bases.